The rows below give T cell receptor beta chains drawn from one sample of a study of CD8+CD57+ T cells in acquired aplastic anemia. Each CDR3 protein is one row after TCRdb ran MiXCR on the reads. The sample lists 200,000 or so distinct CDR3 sequences; around three fifths were seen once. The source material was sorted CD4+, CD8+, or CD8+CD57+ T cells (not recorded which) from PBMCs. These TCRs come from a human donor with severe aplastic anemia or a healthy control (not recorded which). The CDR3 runs from the conserved cysteine through the conserved F or W. A D gene is named only where the DNA matches it firmly. Clone size is stated in some rows and not others, as once, few, many or a class when expanded.

V gene	J gene	clone size	D gene	CDR3 protein	CDR3 DNA
TRBV4-1	TRBJ2-7	many	.	CASSQGTEGPGRYEQYF	TGCGCCAGCAGCCAAGGGACAGAGGGCCCCGGTCGCTACGAGCAGTACTTC
TRBV15	TRBJ2-7	few	TRBD1	CATSRAGTVVYEQYF	TGTGCCACCAGCAGAGCCGGGACAGTCGTGTACGAGCAGTACTTC
TRBV2	TRBJ2-2	.	.	CAIPEGWDTGELFF	TGTGCCATCCCAGAAGGGTGGGACACCGGGGAGCTGTTTTTT
TRBV29-1	TRBJ2-7	.	.	CSLDLSYEQYF	TGCAGTTTAGACCTCTCCTACGAGCAGTACTTC
TRBV20-1	TRBJ2-7	.	.	CSAREIVESEQYF	TGCAGTGCTAGAGAAATAGTGGAATCCGAGCAGTACTTC
TRBV10-3	TRBJ1-2	many	TRBD1	CAISAPGQGSPSNYGYTF	TGTGCCATCAGTGCACCGGGACAGGGCTCCCCATCTAACTATGGCTACACCTTC
TRBV29-1	TRBJ2-1	.	.	CSTGEWGEQFF	TGCAGCACCGGGGAATGGGGAGAGCAGTTCTTC
TRBV6-2/TRBV6-3	TRBJ2-1	few	.	CASSYGTEQFF	TGTGCCAGCAGTTACGGAACTGAGCAGTTCTTC
TRBV20-1	TRBJ1-6	.	.	CSARVSPRTGYSPLHF	TGCAGTGCTAGAGTATCCCCTCGAACGGGGTACTCACCCCTCCACTTT
TRBV19	TRBJ2-3	.	TRBD1	CATGRGQDSDTDTQYF	TGTGCCACTGGACGGGGACAGGATTCGGACACAGATACGCAGTATTTT
TRBV20-1	TRBJ2-7	.	TRBD1	CSAKRMSTGASYEQYF	TGCAGTGCTAAACGGATGTCGACAGGGGCGTCCTACGAGCAATACTTC
TRBV9	TRBJ1-5	.	.	CASSVGDISQPQHF	TGTGCCAGCAGCGTAGGAGACATTTCACAGCCCCAGCATTTT
TRBV15	TRBJ2-2	.	.	CATSTLTVDTGELFF	TGTGCCACCAGCACCCTGACTGTGGACACCGGGGAGCTGTTTTTT
TRBV20-1	TRBJ2-1	.	TRBD2	CSAGTSGGLYEQFF	TGCAGTGCAGGGACTAGCGGGGGGTTATATGAGCAGTTCTTC
TRBV29-1	TRBJ2-5	.	.	CSVGGTGQETQYF	TGCAGCGTGGGGGGGACAGGTCAAGAGACCCAGTACTTC
TRBV7-9	TRBJ1-1	.	.	CASSLEWTEAFF	TGTGCCAGCAGCTTAGAGTGGACTGAAGCTTTCTTT
TRBV20-1	TRBJ1-1	.	.	CSAQDGQLNTEAFF	TGCAGTGCGCAAGATGGACAGTTGAACACTGAAGCTTTCTTT
TRBV2	TRBJ1-2	many	TRBD1	CASLFRDRGSNYGYTF	TGTGCCAGCTTGTTCCGGGACAGGGGTTCTAACTATGGCTACACCTTC
TRBV7-9	TRBJ1-1	.	.	CASSLGGAHTEAFF	TGTGCCAGCAGCTTAGGGGGGGCGCATACTGAAGCTTTCTTT
TRBV10-3	TRBJ2-7	.	TRBD2	CAISDGGGIYEQYF	TGTGCCATCAGTGACGGCGGGGGAATCTACGAGCAGTACTTC
TRBV7-8	TRBJ1-1	few	TRBD1	CASVGTAFTEAFF	TGTGCCAGCGTAGGGACAGCGTTCACTGAAGCTTTCTTT
TRBV6-1	TRBJ2-7	.	.	CASSEAVGYEQYF	TGTGCCAGCAGTGAAGCTGTGGGCTACGAGCAGTACTTC
TRBV20-1	TRBJ2-3	.	.	CSASVTTDTQYF	TGCAGTGCTAGCGTGACTACTGATACGCAGTATTTT
TRBV2	TRBJ1-4	.	.	CASSGGRAGEKLFF	TGTGCCAGCAGTGGGGGCAGGGCTGGTGAAAAACTGTTTTTT
TRBV27	TRBJ2-3	few	TRBD2	CASNEREADTQYF	TGTGCCAGCAACGAGCGGGAGGCAGATACGCAGTATTTT
TRBV11-2	TRBJ2-2	.	.	CASSLFIARAQPSNTGELFF	TGTGCCAGCAGCTTATTTATTGCCCGGGCCCAACCTTCGAACACCGGGGAGCTGTTTTTT
TRBV20-1	TRBJ2-7	.	.	CSARLRGEQYF	TGCAGTGCGCGCCTCCGGGGGGAGCAGTACTTC
TRBV29-1	TRBJ1-1	.	.	CSVVQLEAFF	TGCAGCGTTGTACAGCTTGAAGCTTTCTTT
TRBV12-3/TRBV12-4	TRBJ2-7	.	TRBD1	CASSPGQIYEQYF	TGTGCCAGCAGCCCGGGACAGATCTACGAGCAGTACTTC
TRBV5-1	TRBJ2-7	.	TRBD1	CASSWGTDYEQYF	TGCGCCAGCAGCTGGGGGACAGATTACGAGCAGTACTTC
TRBV13	TRBJ2-2	many	.	CASSSYIGGELFF	TGTGCCAGCAGCTCTTATATTGGCGGGGAGCTGTTTTTT
TRBV20-1	TRBJ2-7	few	.	CSARPLSTYEQYF	TGCAGTGCTAGACCATTATCTACTTACGAGCAGTACTTC
TRBV20-1	TRBJ2-2	many	.	CSARARGPTGELFF	TGCAGTGCTAGAGCCCGCGGACCAACCGGGGAGCTGTTTTTT
TRBV10-3	TRBJ1-1	.	TRBD1	CAIRRARDRNTEAFF	TGTGCCATCAGAAGAGCCCGGGACAGAAACACTGAAGCTTTCTTT
TRBV28	TRBJ2-5	many	.	CASSGGYEETQYF	TGTGCCAGCAGTGGGGGGTATGAAGAGACCCAGTACTTC
TRBV5-1	TRBJ1-2	once	.	CASSFEGGGYTF	TGCGCCAGCAGCTTCGAGGGGGGTGGCTACACCTTC
TRBV15	TRBJ2-1	.	.	CATSRGSLSAYSEQFF	TGTGCCACCAGCAGAGGGTCTCTATCGGCATACAGTGAGCAGTTCTTC
TRBV29-1	TRBJ2-7	.	.	CSVEGVSYEQYF	TGCAGCGTTGAAGGGGTCTCCTACGAGCAGTACTTC
TRBV5-6	TRBJ2-2	.	.	CASSPGWRGDGELFF	TGTGCCAGCAGCCCGGGATGGAGGGGAGACGGGGAGCTGTTTTTT
TRBV19	TRBJ2-1	.	TRBD2	CASSMRSSGGLDEQFF	TGTGCCAGTAGTATGCGGTCTAGCGGGGGTCTAGATGAGCAGTTCTTC
TRBV9	TRBJ2-1	.	TRBD2	CASSERLAGGGDEQFF	TGTGCCAGCAGCGAACGACTAGCGGGAGGGGGTGATGAGCAGTTCTTC
TRBV15	TRBJ2-3	.	TRBD2	CATSISAGVTTDTQYF	TGTGCCACCAGCATAAGCGCGGGGGTAACCACAGATACGCAGTATTTT
TRBV15	TRBJ2-5	.	.	CATSRSEPWETQYF	TGTGCCACCAGCAGGTCGGAGCCGTGGGAGACCCAGTACTTC
TRBV7-9	TRBJ2-7	few	TRBD2	CASTSRTSAYEQYF	TGTGCCAGCACCTCGCGGACTAGCGCCTACGAGCAGTACTTC
TRBV13	TRBJ1-4	.	TRBD1	CASSISGGGEKLFF	TGTGCCAGCAGCATCTCAGGGGGAGGTGAAAAACTGTTTTTT
TRBV7-3	TRBJ2-1	.	TRBD2	CASSFTAGGINEQFF	TGTGCCAGCAGCTTTACAGCGGGAGGGATCAATGAGCAGTTCTTC
TRBV6-6	TRBJ1-1	many	.	CASSYSVTEAFF	TGTGCCAGCAGTTACTCCGTTACCGAAGCTTTCTTT
TRBV10-3	TRBJ2-2	once	.	CAISGNRVPIAGELFF	TGTGCCATCAGTGGCAACAGGGTCCCGATCGCCGGGGAGCTGTTTTTT
TRBV25-1	TRBJ2-1	.	.	CASSEYKYNEQFF	TGTGCCAGCAGTGAATACAAATACAATGAGCAGTTCTTC
TRBV19	TRBJ2-7	.	.	CASSISPTGSYSYEQYF	TGTGCCAGTAGTATCTCGCCCACGGGCAGCTATTCCTACGAGCAGTACTTC
TRBV10-2	TRBJ2-2	.	TRBD1	CASTGTGGHTGELFF	TGCGCCAGCACCGGTACAGGGGGTCACACCGGGGAGCTGTTTTTT
TRBV7-9	TRBJ1-5	.	TRBD1	CASSIGTGTGTYSNQPQHF	TGTGCCAGCAGCATAGGAACCGGGACAGGGACATATAGCAATCAGCCCCAGCATTTT
TRBV3-1	TRBJ2-2	.	.	CASSPPYYTGELFF	TGTGCCAGCAGCCCCCCTTACTACACCGGGGAGCTGTTTTTT
TRBV2	TRBJ1-5	.	.	CASSPRTGNQPQHF	TGTGCCAGCAGCCCCCGCACAGGGAATCAGCCCCAGCATTTT
TRBV2	TRBJ1-2	.	.	CASSEDSGEYYGYTF	TGTGCCAGCAGTGAAGATTCAGGGGAGTACTATGGCTACACCTTC
TRBV7-9	TRBJ2-5	few	TRBD1	CASSWTGGKTQYF	TGTGCCAGCAGCTGGACAGGGGGAAAGACCCAGTACTTC
TRBV13	TRBJ2-7	.	.	CASSFGYGTYEQYF	TGTGCCAGCAGCTTCGGCTACGGCACCTACGAGCAGTACTTC
TRBV7-2	TRBJ2-3	.	.	CASSVSQSTDTQYF	TGTGCCAGCAGCGTTAGTCAGAGCACAGATACGCAGTATTTT
TRBV7-9	TRBJ2-7	.	.	CASAPTGVEEQYF	TGTGCCAGCGCGCCGACGGGGGTCGAGGAGCAGTACTTC
TRBV19	TRBJ1-5	.	.	CASSTVPGPYQPQHF	TGTGCCAGTAGTACCGTCCCGGGACCTTATCAGCCCCAGCATTTT